This TCR beta chain was retrieved from a study of blood T cells in healthy people across ages. General observations from the study: With donor CMV status unknown, expanded clonotype changes were possibly confounded.

V lost 6 bases, J lost 12 bases, and 19 bases lay in between. The CDR3 loop spans 13 amino acids. On this clonotype: Antigen specificity is unknown.

Primers used in a second PCR of roughly 7 to 11 cycles were a sample-barcoded 5' primer and a J-beta primer mix. MiXCR, applied by TCRdb to the 5' RACE reads, yields one record per CDR3 protein. The sample carries approximately 1.5 million distinct CDR3 sequences, 35% to 45% recorded once. Input material: blood. The receptor was isolated from a woman younger than 35 in good health. The genes are TRBV12-3 or TRBV12-4 and TRBJ2-3; D gene ambiguous. In nucleotides, the CDR3 is TGTGCCAGCAGGACCTCACCCCGCCAGATTCAGTATTTT. It encodes CASRTSPRQIQYF.